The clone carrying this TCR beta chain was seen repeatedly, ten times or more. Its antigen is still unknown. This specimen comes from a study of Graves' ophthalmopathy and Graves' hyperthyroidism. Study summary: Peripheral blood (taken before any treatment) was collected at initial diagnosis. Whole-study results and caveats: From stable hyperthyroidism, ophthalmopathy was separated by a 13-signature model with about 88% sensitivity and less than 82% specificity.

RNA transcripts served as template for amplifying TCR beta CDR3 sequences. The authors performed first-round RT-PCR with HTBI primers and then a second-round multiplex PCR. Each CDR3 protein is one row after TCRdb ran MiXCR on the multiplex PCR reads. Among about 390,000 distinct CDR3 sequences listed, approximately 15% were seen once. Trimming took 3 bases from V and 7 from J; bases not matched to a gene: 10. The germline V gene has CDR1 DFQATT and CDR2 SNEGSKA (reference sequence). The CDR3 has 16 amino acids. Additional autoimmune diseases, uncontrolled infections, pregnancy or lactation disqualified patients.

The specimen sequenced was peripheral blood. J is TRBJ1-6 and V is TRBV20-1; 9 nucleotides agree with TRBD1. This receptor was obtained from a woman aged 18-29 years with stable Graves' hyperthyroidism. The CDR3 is CSASDPRQGDNSPLHF. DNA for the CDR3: TGCAGTGCTAGTGACCCGAGACAGGGGGACAATTCACCCCTCCACTTT.